The rows below give T cell receptor beta chains drawn from one sample of a study of cytomegalovirus exposure and HLA in healthy donors. TCRdb's copy holds only in-frame clones and misses some; the assay was immunoSEQ multiplex PCR. Of approximately 100,000 clones listed, roughly 80% were seen once; the top ten hold more than 1.5%. The sequencing sample was made of PBMCs. These receptors were obtained from a man aged 45-65 years in good health and CMV-seronegative. CDR3s include the opening cysteine and the closing phenylalanine or tryptophan. The order of the fields is J gene, V gene, clone size, D gene, CDR3 protein, CDR3 DNA. D genes are given only for firm matches. Where a row states a size, it is once, few, many or the class of an expanded clone; other rows omit it.

j_gene: TRBJ2-5; v_gene: TRBV6-1; abundance: NA; d_gene: NA; CDR3aa: CASTPIGNQETQYF; CDR3nt: TGTGCCAGCACCCCCATCGGGAATCAAGAGACCCAGTACTTC
j_gene: TRBJ1-3; v_gene: TRBV5-1; abundance: NA; d_gene: TRBD1; CDR3aa: CASSDTTGDGNTIYF; CDR3nt: TGCGCCAGCAGCGACACGACAGGGGATGGAAACACCATATATTTT
j_gene: TRBJ2-5; v_gene: TRBV7-2; abundance: NA; d_gene: TRBD1; CDR3aa: CASSRDRGREETQYF; CDR3nt: TGTGCCAGCAGCAGGGACAGGGGGAGGGAAGAGACCCAGTACTTC
j_gene: TRBJ2-6; v_gene: TRBV5-1; abundance: NA; d_gene: NA; CDR3aa: CASSLTPVSGANVLTF; CDR3nt: TGCGCCAGCAGCTTGACCCCGGTTTCTGGGGCCAACGTCCTGACTTTC
j_gene: TRBJ2-2; v_gene: TRBV5-6; abundance: NA; d_gene: NA; CDR3aa: CASSGLDRGTGELFF; CDR3nt: TGTGCCAGCAGCGGACTAGACAGGGGCACCGGGGAGCTGTTTTTT
j_gene: TRBJ2-1; v_gene: TRBV5-6; abundance: NA; d_gene: TRBD1; CDR3aa: CASTRLRDRGANEQFF; CDR3nt: TGTGCCAGCACCCGGTTGCGGGACAGGGGGGCGAATGAGCAGTTCTTC
j_gene: TRBJ1-5; v_gene: TRBV19; abundance: NA; d_gene: TRBD1; CDR3aa: CATCGTGNQPQHF; CDR3nt: TGTGCCACCTGCGGGACAGGGAATCAGCCCCAGCATTTT
j_gene: TRBJ1-5; v_gene: TRBV4-1; abundance: once; d_gene: NA; CDR3aa: CASSQETAGNQPQHF; CDR3nt: TGCGCCAGCAGCCAAGAGACAGCTGGGAATCAGCCCCAGCATTTT
j_gene: TRBJ1-1; v_gene: TRBV18; abundance: NA; d_gene: NA; CDR3aa: CASSQQGSLGTEAFF; CDR3nt: TGTGCCAGCTCACAACAGGGCTCCCTAGGCACTGAAGCTTTCTTT
j_gene: TRBJ1-1; v_gene: TRBV27; abundance: few; d_gene: TRBD1; CDR3aa: CASSYWDRAGTEAFF; CDR3nt: TGTGCCAGCAGTTATTGGGACAGGGCGGGAACTGAAGCTTTCTTT
j_gene: TRBJ1-4; v_gene: TRBV28; abundance: NA; d_gene: NA; CDR3aa: CASSLNPYGKEKLFF; CDR3nt: TGTGCCAGCAGTCTAAATCCATACGGGAAAGAAAAACTGTTTTTT
j_gene: TRBJ2-2; v_gene: TRBV10-2; abundance: NA; d_gene: NA; CDR3aa: CASSRTTENTGELFF; CDR3nt: TGCGCCAGCAGCAGGACTACCGAGAACACCGGGGAGCTGTTTTTT
j_gene: TRBJ2-1; v_gene: TRBV11-3; abundance: once; d_gene: NA; CDR3aa: CASSSEGGGRTYNEQFF; CDR3nt: TGTGCCAGCAGCTCCGAGGGGGGGGGCCGCACCTACAATGAGCAGTTCTTC
j_gene: TRBJ1-2; v_gene: TRBV4-2; abundance: NA; d_gene: TRBD1; CDR3aa: CASRGGQGGNGYTF; CDR3nt: TGTGCCAGCCGAGGGGGACAGGGCGGAAACGGCTACACCTTC
j_gene: TRBJ2-3; v_gene: TRBV27; abundance: once; d_gene: TRBD2; CDR3aa: CASSLWGPSGGGSTDTQYF; CDR3nt: TGTGCCAGCAGTTTATGGGGCCCAAGCGGGGGTGGTAGTACAGATACGCAGTATTTT
j_gene: TRBJ1-4; v_gene: TRBV7-3; abundance: NA; d_gene: NA; CDR3aa: CASSFTGGLNEKLFF; CDR3nt: TGTGCCAGCAGCTTTACGGGGGGCCTAAATGAAAAACTGTTTTTT
j_gene: TRBJ1-1; v_gene: TRBV11-2; abundance: few; d_gene: NA; CDR3aa: CASSLERNTEAFF; CDR3nt: TGTGCCAGCAGCTTAGAGCGGAACACTGAAGCTTTCTTT
j_gene: TRBJ2-7; v_gene: TRBV6-1; abundance: NA; d_gene: NA; CDR3aa: CASSRGNSYEQYF; CDR3nt: TGTGCCAGCAGTCGGGGGAACTCCTACGAGCAGTACTTC
j_gene: TRBJ1-1; v_gene: TRBV30; abundance: NA; d_gene: NA; CDR3aa: CAWSAPPRAQKAFF; CDR3nt: TGTGCCTGGAGTGCTCCCCCCAGGGCACAGAAAGCTTTCTTT
j_gene: TRBJ2-3; v_gene: TRBV13; abundance: NA; d_gene: NA; CDR3aa: CASSLGAGRNTDTQYF; CDR3nt: TGTGCCAGCAGCTTAGGGGCGGGGAGGAACACAGATACGCAGTATTTT
j_gene: TRBJ1-5; v_gene: TRBV28; abundance: NA; d_gene: TRBD1; CDR3aa: CASSYTGASNQPQHF; CDR3nt: TGTGCCAGCAGCTATACAGGGGCTAGCAATCAGCCCCAGCATTTT
j_gene: TRBJ2-5; v_gene: TRBV19; abundance: NA; d_gene: TRBD2; CDR3aa: CASSMDGPGVAGGPETQYF; CDR3nt: TGTGCCAGTAGTATGGACGGACCAGGAGTAGCGGGGGGGCCAGAGACCCAGTACTTC
j_gene: TRBJ1-5; v_gene: TRBV7-2; abundance: once; d_gene: TRBD1; CDR3aa: CASSLLGGRQPQHF; CDR3nt: TGTGCCAGCAGCTTATTAGGGGGCAGGCAGCCCCAGCATTTT
j_gene: TRBJ1-1; v_gene: TRBV5-6; abundance: NA; d_gene: TRBD1; CDR3aa: CASSLGQGIPEAFF; CDR3nt: TGTGCCAGCAGCCTGGGACAGGGGATCCCTGAAGCTTTCTTT
j_gene: TRBJ1-3; v_gene: TRBV5-1; abundance: NA; d_gene: TRBD1; CDR3aa: CASSLVAGGDLFSGNTIYF; CDR3nt: TGCGCCAGCAGCTTGGTAGCAGGGGGCGACTTATTCTCTGGAAACACCATATATTTT
j_gene: TRBJ1-3; v_gene: TRBV7-9; abundance: NA; d_gene: NA; CDR3aa: CSSSSLSQGTHSGNTIYF; CDR3nt: TGTTCCAGCAGCTCCCTATCGCAGGGGACACACTCTGGAAACACCATATATTTT
j_gene: TRBJ1-6; v_gene: TRBV5-1; abundance: NA; d_gene: NA; CDR3aa: CATREGLVINSPLHF; CDR3nt: TGCGCCACCCGGGAGGGGCTAGTAATCAATTCACCCCTCCACTTT
j_gene: TRBJ1-2; v_gene: TRBV7-9; abundance: few; d_gene: NA; CDR3aa: CASSSLVASYTF; CDR3nt: TGTGCCAGCAGCTCACTTGTAGCTTCTTACACCTTC
j_gene: TRBJ1-4; v_gene: TRBV7-2; abundance: NA; d_gene: NA; CDR3aa: CASSLGSPFNEKLFF; CDR3nt: TGTGCCAGCAGCTTAGGGAGTCCGTTTAATGAAAAACTGTTTTTT
j_gene: TRBJ2-3; v_gene: TRBV30; abundance: NA; d_gene: NA; CDR3aa: CAWSVHGGSQTLNSFTDTQYF; CDR3nt: TGTGCCTGGAGCGTGCACGGGGGAAGCCAGACGTTGAATTCTTTCACAGATACGCAGTATTTT
j_gene: TRBJ1-5; v_gene: TRBV11-2; abundance: NA; d_gene: TRBD1; CDR3aa: CASSQGQGANQPQHF; CDR3nt: TGTGCCAGCAGCCAGGGACAGGGGGCTAATCAGCCCCAGCATTTT
j_gene: TRBJ1-1; v_gene: TRBV19; abundance: NA; d_gene: TRBD1; CDR3aa: CASSIRQGTEAFF; CDR3nt: TGTGCCAGTAGTATACGACAGGGGACTGAAGCTTTCTTT
j_gene: TRBJ2-3; v_gene: TRBV7-2; abundance: NA; d_gene: NA; CDR3aa: CASSLIDSDTQYF; CDR3nt: TGTGCCAGCAGCTTAATCGACAGCGATACGCAGTATTTT
j_gene: TRBJ1-4; v_gene: TRBV15; abundance: NA; d_gene: TRBD1; CDR3aa: CATSRDPTGVAEKLFF; CDR3nt: TGTGCCACCAGCAGAGATCCTACAGGGGTGGCTGAAAAACTGTTTTTT
j_gene: TRBJ1-2; v_gene: TRBV6-1; abundance: NA; d_gene: NA; CDR3aa: CASSEDIANYGYTF; CDR3nt: TGTGCCAGCAGTGAAGATATAGCTAACTATGGCTACACCTTC
j_gene: TRBJ2-2; v_gene: TRBV18; abundance: NA; d_gene: NA; CDR3aa: CASSTIAVGELFF; CDR3nt: TGTGCCAGCTCAACAATTGCAGTGGGGGAGCTGTTTTTT
j_gene: TRBJ1-1; v_gene: TRBV6-5; abundance: NA; d_gene: TRBD1; CDR3aa: CASSYEGTAEAFF; CDR3nt: TGTGCCAGCAGCTACGAGGGGACAGCTGAAGCTTTCTTT
j_gene: TRBJ2-2; v_gene: TRBV4-1; abundance: NA; d_gene: TRBD2; CDR3aa: CASSQPTSGNGELFF; CDR3nt: TGCGCCAGCAGCCAACCCACTAGCGGGAACGGGGAGCTGTTTTTT
j_gene: TRBJ1-2; v_gene: TRBV5-1; abundance: NA; d_gene: NA; CDR3aa: CASSLDSYGYTF; CDR3nt: TGCGCCAGCAGCCTCGACAGCTATGGCTACACCTTC
j_gene: TRBJ2-1; v_gene: TRBV6-5; abundance: NA; d_gene: TRBD2; CDR3aa: CASSYSRTSGGEQFF; CDR3nt: TGTGCCAGCAGTTACTCCCGGACTAGCGGCGGGGAGCAGTTCTTC
j_gene: TRBJ1-2; v_gene: TRBV19; abundance: NA; d_gene: NA; CDR3aa: CASSIVGRGAGYTF; CDR3nt: TGTGCCAGTAGTATCGTCGGCAGGGGAGCCGGCTACACCTTC
j_gene: TRBJ1-1; v_gene: TRBV28; abundance: NA; d_gene: NA; CDR3aa: CASSDSESEAFF; CDR3nt: TGTGCCAGCAGTGACAGCGAATCTGAAGCTTTCTTT
j_gene: TRBJ1-1; v_gene: TRBV30; abundance: NA; d_gene: NA; CDR3aa: CAWSRDIYTEAFF; CDR3nt: TGTGCCTGGTCGAGGGACATCTACACTGAAGCTTTCTTT
j_gene: TRBJ1-4; v_gene: TRBV19; abundance: NA; d_gene: TRBD1; CDR3aa: CASLDRASSEKLFF; CDR3nt: TGTGCCAGTTTGGACAGGGCAAGTAGCGAAAAACTGTTTTTT